Listed below are T cell receptor beta chains from one sample, sequenced in a study of blood T cell repertoires in COVID-19. Profiled with immunoSEQ multiplex PCR; TCRdb holds only in-frame clones, not every one. The data contain about 120,000 clones, roughly 83% of them seen just once; the ten biggest clones take up 2% to 2.5%. The sample comprised peripheral blood. The source of these receptors is a man aged 25 to 40 with acute or convalescent COVID-19. Both conserved end residues are part of each CDR3. The order of the fields is CDR3 DNA, CDR3 protein, V gene, J gene, clone size, D gene. The D gene is left open where the match is weak. Size values are once, few and many counts, or a class for expanded clones, and some rows have none.

CDR3nt: TGTGCCAGCAGTGCTGGTAGACAGGGTCAAGAGACCCAGTACTTC
CDR3aa: CASSAGRQGQETQYF
v_gene: TRBV25-1
j_gene: TRBJ2-5
abundance: -
d_gene: TRBD1

CDR3nt: TGTGCCAGCAGTGGACTAGCGGGGGGACCTACCTACAATGAGCAGTTCTTC
CDR3aa: CASSGLAGGPTYNEQFF
v_gene: TRBV6-1
j_gene: TRBJ2-1
abundance: many
d_gene: TRBD2

CDR3nt: TGTGCCAGCAGTAAGACATATAGCAATCAGCCCCAGCATTTT
CDR3aa: CASSKTYSNQPQHF
v_gene: TRBV2
j_gene: TRBJ1-5
abundance: -
d_gene: -

CDR3nt: TGTGCCAGCAGCTTGGCGGGCGGGGGAAGGGCCTACGAGCAGTACTTC
CDR3aa: CASSLAGGGRAYEQYF
v_gene: TRBV5-4
j_gene: TRBJ2-7
abundance: -
d_gene: TRBD2

CDR3nt: TGTGCCAGCTCACGGCCGACAGTTTTCACCGGGGAGCTGTTTTTT
CDR3aa: CASSRPTVFTGELFF
v_gene: TRBV18
j_gene: TRBJ2-2
abundance: -
d_gene: -

CDR3nt: TGTGCCATCGATGAGGGACTAGCGGGGGGGCTTTCCTACAATGAGCAGTTCTTC
CDR3aa: CAIDEGLAGGLSYNEQFF
v_gene: TRBV10-3
j_gene: TRBJ2-1
abundance: -
d_gene: TRBD2

CDR3nt: TGTGCCAGCAGTTTGAGCGGAGACTATGGCTACACCTTC
CDR3aa: CASSLSGDYGYTF
v_gene: TRBV27
j_gene: TRBJ1-2
abundance: -
d_gene: -

CDR3nt: TGTGCCAGTAGTTCGGACAGGGTCCAGCCCCAGCATTTT
CDR3aa: CASSSDRVQPQHF
v_gene: TRBV19
j_gene: TRBJ1-5
abundance: -
d_gene: TRBD1

CDR3nt: TGTGCCAGCAGCCCGACAGGGGGTCAAAGAGCTTTCTTT
CDR3aa: CASSPTGGQRAFF
v_gene: TRBV3-1/TRBV3-2
j_gene: TRBJ1-1
abundance: -
d_gene: TRBD1

CDR3nt: TGTGCCAGCAGTTACACCGACGGAGCTTCTGGAAACACCATATATTTT
CDR3aa: CASSYTDGASGNTIYF
v_gene: TRBV6-6
j_gene: TRBJ1-3
abundance: -
d_gene: -

CDR3nt: TGTGCCAGTAATGTCGTCGGGGGGTACACCGGGGAGCTGTTTTTT
CDR3aa: CASNVVGGYTGELFF
v_gene: TRBV19
j_gene: TRBJ2-2
abundance: -
d_gene: TRBD2

CDR3nt: TGTGCCAGCAGCCAGGTACAGCCGAACACTGAAGCTTTCTTT
CDR3aa: CASSQVQPNTEAFF
v_gene: TRBV3-1/TRBV3-2
j_gene: TRBJ1-1
abundance: -
d_gene: -

CDR3nt: TGTGCCAGCAGCGACACCGACAGGTACACTGAAGCTTTCTTT
CDR3aa: CASSDTDRYTEAFF
v_gene: TRBV7-9
j_gene: TRBJ1-1
abundance: once
d_gene: -

CDR3nt: TGTGCCAGCAGCGTAGGGACAGGGGAGTGGGATCAGCCCCAGCATTTT
CDR3aa: CASSVGTGEWDQPQHF
v_gene: TRBV9
j_gene: TRBJ1-5
abundance: -
d_gene: TRBD1

CDR3nt: TGCGCCAGCAGCCCGGGACAGGGGGTTAACGGCTACACCTTC
CDR3aa: CASSPGQGVNGYTF
v_gene: TRBV4-3
j_gene: TRBJ1-2
abundance: -
d_gene: TRBD1

CDR3nt: TGTGCCAGCAGTCAATCCGGACAGGGGGCTCGCTCCATATATTTT
CDR3aa: CASSQSGQGARSIYF
v_gene: TRBV4-2
j_gene: TRBJ1-3
abundance: once
d_gene: TRBD1

CDR3nt: TGTGCCACCAGCAGAACGCCGGGAGATGAAATGGAAGCTTTCTTT
CDR3aa: CATSRTPGDEMEAFF
v_gene: TRBV15
j_gene: TRBJ1-1
abundance: -
d_gene: -

CDR3nt: TGTGCCAGCAGCTTAGAGACCTTCGGGGCCCAGTACTTC
CDR3aa: CASSLETFGAQYF
v_gene: TRBV7-2
j_gene: TRBJ2-5
abundance: -
d_gene: -

CDR3nt: TGTGCCAGCAGCTTGGGGCTAACAGGGCGGGCTGAAGCTTTCTTT
CDR3aa: CASSLGLTGRAEAFF
v_gene: TRBV5-6
j_gene: TRBJ1-1
abundance: many
d_gene: -

CDR3nt: TGTGCCTGGAAGAGGGCTAACACTGAAGCTTTCTTT
CDR3aa: CAWKRANTEAFF
v_gene: TRBV30
j_gene: TRBJ1-1
abundance: -
d_gene: -

CDR3nt: TGCAGCGTTGAAGCCACCGAGACACTTAACTATGGCTACACCTTC
CDR3aa: CSVEATETLNYGYTF
v_gene: TRBV29-1
j_gene: TRBJ1-2
abundance: -
d_gene: -

CDR3nt: TGTGCCAGCAGCTTAGCGCGTGGGACAGGGGTAGACGAGCAGTACTTC
CDR3aa: CASSLARGTGVDEQYF
v_gene: TRBV7-2
j_gene: TRBJ2-7
abundance: -
d_gene: TRBD1

CDR3nt: TGTGCCAGCAGCCCCCTCCTGGCTAGCCCCTCCGCAGATACGCAGTATTTT
CDR3aa: CASSPLLASPSADTQYF
v_gene: TRBV7-9
j_gene: TRBJ2-3
abundance: -
d_gene: -

CDR3nt: TGCGCCAGCAGTTATAGCGGGAGAGACACAGATACGCAGTATTTT
CDR3aa: CASSYSGRDTDTQYF
v_gene: TRBV10-2
j_gene: TRBJ2-3
abundance: -
d_gene: TRBD2

CDR3nt: TGTGCCAGCAGTTATTTACGGTCCTCGGAGCCCTACACCTTC
CDR3aa: CASSYLRSSEPYTF
v_gene: TRBV6-2/TRBV6-3
j_gene: TRBJ1-2
abundance: -
d_gene: -